The 21 T cell receptor beta chains below come from one sample, sequenced in a study of T cells in pancreatic ductal adenocarcinoma. Using immunoSEQ multiplex PCR, the repertoire was profiled, and TCRdb retains in-frame clones only, with some absent. The sample lists 30,000 or so clones, around 90% occurring once. The selected patients with pancreatic ductal adenocarcinoma had surgery but no neoadjuvant therapy. Source material: PBMCs. The receptor source for this set is a human donor with pancreatic ductal adenocarcinoma.

CDR3 amino acids: CASSRGRQLNYGYTF. CDR3 nucleotide sequence: TGTGCCAGCAGCCGAGGGAGGCAACTTAACTATGGCTACACCTTC. The V call is TRBV13, the J call TRBJ1-2, with D unresolved. Trimming cost V 5 bases and J 1 base, with 14 bases left between them. The CDR3 spans 15 residues. The germline CDR1 and CDR2 sequences are PRHDT and FYEKMQ (reference sequence).

The chain uses TRBV27 and TRBJ2-2; TRBD1 aligns across 8 bases. The ends lost 6 bases at V and 5 bases at J; junction bases unmatched: 8. The germline gives CDR1 MNHEY, CDR2 SMNVEV (reference sequence). The CDR3 spans 15 residues. The DNA of the CDR3 is TGTGCCAGCAGCGTTGGGACAGGAGCTACCGGGGAGCTGTTTTTT. Its translation is CASSVGTGATGELFF.

The chain carries TRBV7-8 and TRBJ2-3, with 7 bases fitting TRBD2. Germline values: CDR1 SGHVS, CDR2 FQNEAQ. This CDR3 has 15 amino acids. With 0 bases clipped from V and 4 bases from J, the junction kept 4 bases outside the gene matches. This chain's CDR3 is CASSLAGGPSDTQYF. The CDR3 DNA is TGTGCCAGCAGCTTAGCGGGAGGGCCCTCAGATACGCAGTATTTT.

The J gene is TRBJ1-5, the V gene TRBV10-2; TRBD1 matches 11 bases. CDR3 size: 16 residues. The J segment lost 7 bases and the V segment lost 6 bases, leaving 11 bases of the junction unmatched. Germline assignment: CDR1 WSHSY and CDR2 SAAADI. The CDR3, as DNA: TGCGCCAGCAGACAAACTAGCGGGGACAGGGGGCAGCCCCAGCATTTT. Its translation: CASRQTSGDRGQPQHF.

The rearrangement uses TRBV7-8 and TRBJ1-4; D is ambiguous. V was shortened by 5 bases and J by 7 bases, with 17 bases between the two germline ends. Germline loops: CDR1 SGHVS, CDR2 FQNEAQ. CDR3 size: 15 residues. This chain's CDR3 is CASSQRVPTVEKLFF. For the CDR3, the DNA is TGTGCCAGCAGCCAGCGGGTGCCCACCGTTGAAAAACTGTTTTTT. The full variable domain, in which reference TRBV7-8 and TRBJ1-4 provide the parts outside the CDR3, is GAGVSQSPRYKVAKRGQDVALRCDPISGHVSLFWYQQALGQGPEFLTYFQNEAQLDKSGLPSDRFFAERPEGSVSTLKIQRTQQEDSAVYLCASSQRVPTVEKLFFGSGTQLSVL.

The chain combines TRBV19 with TRBJ2-1; 7 bases are a match to TRBD2. Germline CDR1 is LNHDA and CDR2 is SQIVND (reference sequence). Unmatched junction bases numbered 8, after V lost 6 bases and J lost 9 bases. The CDR3 totals 13 residues. CDR3 in DNA: TGTGCCAGTAGCATCCATCTAGCGGTTGAGCAGTTCTTC. Translating it yields CASSIHLAVEQFF.

The chain combines TRBV5-1 with TRBJ1-3, with D perhaps matching TRBD1 (6 bases). The V and J ends lost 6 bases and 0 bases respectively, with 19 bases between them. CDR3 length: 17 amino acids. Germline V gene lookup returns CDR1 SGHRS and CDR2 YFSETQ. The CDR3 sequence: CASNDSYRESSGNTIYF. CDR3 DNA: TGCGCCAGCAACGATTCCTACAGGGAGAGCTCTGGAAACACCATATATTTT.

This CDR3 is CASSLSVGNTEAFF. CDR3 DNA: TGTGCCAGCAGTTTATCGGTGGGGAACACTGAAGCTTTCTTT. The chain is built from TRBV27 and TRBJ1-1, with D uncertain. There are 14 residues in the CDR3. The V end was cut by 0 bases, the J end by 1 base, with 6 bases between. Germline V gene sequence: CDR1 MNHEY, CDR2 SMNVEV (reference sequence).

This sequence joins TRBV18 and TRBJ2-2; no reliable D call. V dropped 4 bases and J dropped 7 bases, with 7 bases sitting between them. The CDR3 covers 12 residues. The germline V gene has CDR1 KGHSH and CDR2 LQKENI. CDR3 amino acids: CASSQFGGELFF. The CDR3 DNA sequence: TGTGCCAGCTCACAATTTGGCGGGGAGCTGTTTTTT.

The chain links TRBV29-1 to TRBJ2-7; D unresolved. The CDR3 is 11 residues long. Germline CDR1 and CDR2: SQVTM and ANQGSEA. Trimming cost V 5 bases and J 0 bases, with 5 bases left between them. The CDR3 region is CSVTNSYEQYF. Here the CDR3 DNA reads TGCAGCGTTACCAACTCCTACGAGCAGTACTTC.

J is TRBJ2-5 and V is TRBV10-3; 7 bases match TRBD2. Per the germline V gene, CDR1 is ENHRY and CDR2 is SYGVKD. This CDR3 has 14 amino acids. V was clipped by 5 bases and J by 2 bases; unmatched bases: 5. The DNA of the CDR3 is TGTGCCATCAGTTGGCGGGGGATGCAAGAGACCCAGTACTTC. Its translation is CAISWRGMQETQYF.

The CDR3 loop is CASSADGTGVDEQYF. CDR3 coding DNA: TGTGCCAGCAGCGCGGACGGGACAGGGGTGGACGAGCAGTACTTC. V usage is TRBV5-4 and J usage is TRBJ2-7; TRBD1 agrees at 10 bases. Germline V lookup: CDR1 SGHNT, CDR2 YYREEE (reference sequence). CDR3 length: 15 amino acids. V lost 4 bases, J lost 5 bases, and 9 bases stayed unmatched.

This clone has a single count. The rearrangement uses TRBV7-3 and TRBJ2-2; 8 bases map to TRBD2. Germline CDR1 SGHTA, CDR2 FQGTGA. CDR3 size: 16 residues. V lost 1 base and J lost 1; bases outside the gene matches: 2. As DNA, the CDR3 is TGTGCCAGCAGCTTAAGACTAGCGATGAACACCGGGGAGCTGTTTTTT. Residues: CASSLRLAMNTGELFF.

V usage is TRBV15 and J usage is TRBJ2-7, with TRBD2 identical over 12 bases. Germline values: CDR1 LNHNV, CDR2 YYDKDF (reference sequence). CDR3 size: 15 residues. J gave up 7 bases and V 1 base, and 5 bases lay outside the gene matches. CDR3 DNA: TGTGCCACCAGCAGAGTCCGACTAGCGGGAGTGGAGCAGTACTTC. This codes for CATSRVRLAGVEQYF.

This rearrangement joins TRBV4-3 to TRBJ2-1; 12 nucleotides match TRBD2. Looked up from germline, CDR1 is LGHNA and CDR2 is YSLEER. V lost 0 bases, J lost 6 bases, and 9 bases stayed unmatched. The CDR3 runs to 18 residues. The chain's CDR3 is CASSQEPNRLAGANEQFF. The CDR3 bases are TGCGCCAGCAGCCAAGAGCCCAACAGACTAGCGGGGGCCAATGAGCAGTTCTTC.

This chain uses TRBV27 with TRBJ2-7, with 14 bases identical to TRBD2. Unmatched junction bases numbered 9, after V lost 10 bases and J lost 4 bases. The CDR3 has 15 residues. Germline V gene data show CDR1 as MNHEY and CDR2 as SMNVEV (reference sequence). Here the CDR3 reads CATGLAGGALYEQYF. CDR3 coding DNA: TGTGCCACCGGACTAGCGGGAGGAGCTCTTTACGAGCAGTACTTC.

The chain employs TRBV6-5 and TRBJ2-7, with TRBD1 identical over 9 bases. CDR1 is MNHEY, CDR2 SVGAGI, per germline. Trimming at V came to 5 bases and at J to 3 bases, leaving 8 bases not matched to a gene. The CDR3 contains 15 residues. The CDR3 DNA is TGTGCCAGCAGTCACGCGGGACAGGGCTACTACGAGCAGTACTTC. Protein: CASSHAGQGYYEQYF.

The genes are TRBV5-5 and TRBJ1-3; unclear D gene. CDR1 SGHKS and CDR2 YYEKEE come from the germline V gene (reference sequence). V was clipped by 3 bases and J by 0 bases, with 4 bases between them. There are 13 residues in the CDR3. CDR3 in DNA: TGTGCCAGCAGCTGGAGCTCTGGAAACACCATATATTTT. Encoded protein: CASSWSSGNTIYF.

The rearrangement links TRBV28 to TRBJ2-2, with 13 bases identical to TRBD2. CDR3 size: 22 residues. The V gene's germline CDR1 is MDHEN and CDR2 SYDVKM. The trim removed 6 bases at V and 6 bases at J, leaving 25 bases unmatched. DNA for the CDR3: TGTGCCAGCAGCTCCCCTCCCGGACGGGGAAGGACTAGCGGGAGTTTCGCCGGGGAGCTGTTTTTT. Protein product: CASSSPPGRGRTSGSFAGELFF. Looking up the rest from reference TRBV28 and TRBJ2-2 gives the full variable domain: DVKVTQSSRYLVKRTGEKVFLECVQDMDHENMFWYRQDPGLGLRLIYFSYDVKMKEKGDIPEGYSVSREKKERFSLILESASTNQTSMYLCASSSPPGRGRTSGSFAGELFFGEGSRLTVL.

The count of this clone is one. V usage is TRBV11-1 and J usage is TRBJ2-7, with unresolved D. This CDR3 is 15 amino acids long. V lost 1 base and J lost 7, with 17 bases in between. Germline-derived CDR1 and CDR2 are SGHAT and FQDESV (reference sequence). CDR3 nucleotides: TGTGCCAGCAGCTTAGGGCCGGCTAGTTTGGGGGAGCAGTACTTC. Amino acids: CASSLGPASLGEQYF.

The chain links TRBV15 to TRBJ1-1; D unclear. V dropped 1 base and J dropped 8 bases, with 11 bases sitting between them. CDR3 length: 13 amino acids. Germline CDR1 reads LNHNV; CDR2 reads YYDKDF (reference sequence). CDR3 region: CATSRGTLPEAFF. The CDR3 DNA follows: TGTGCCACCAGCAGAGGTACCCTTCCGGAAGCTTTCTTT.